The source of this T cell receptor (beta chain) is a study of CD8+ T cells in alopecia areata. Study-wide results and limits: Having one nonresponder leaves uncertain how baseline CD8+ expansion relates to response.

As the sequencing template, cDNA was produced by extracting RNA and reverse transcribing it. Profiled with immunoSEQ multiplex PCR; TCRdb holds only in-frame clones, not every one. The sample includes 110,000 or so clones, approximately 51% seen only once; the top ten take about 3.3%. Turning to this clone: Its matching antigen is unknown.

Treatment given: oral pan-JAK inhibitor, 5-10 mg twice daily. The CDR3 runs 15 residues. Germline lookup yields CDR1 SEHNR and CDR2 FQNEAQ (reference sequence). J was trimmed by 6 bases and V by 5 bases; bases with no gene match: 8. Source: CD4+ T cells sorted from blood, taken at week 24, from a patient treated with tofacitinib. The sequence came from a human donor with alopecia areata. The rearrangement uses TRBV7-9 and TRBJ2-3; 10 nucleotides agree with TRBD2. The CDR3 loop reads CASSLSTSGPDTQYF. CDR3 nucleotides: TGTGCCAGCAGCCTCTCGACTAGCGGGCCCGATACGCAGTATTTT.